This T cell receptor (beta chain) derives from a study of cytomegalovirus exposure and HLA in healthy donors. At the level of the study: Previous work identified roughly 120 million unique TCR beta sequences from around 200 million T cells. The study, taken as a whole, reports: In a later analysis, specific HLA alleles were associated with under 20,000 TCR beta sequences at a 0.05 false discovery rate. The authors later found TCR association rates varying by HLA locus, with DRB1 most and HLA-C fewest.

In regard to this clone: Antigen unknown.

V dropped 3 bases and J dropped 1 base, with 6 bases sitting between them. CDR1 LNHDA and CDR2 SQIVND come from the germline V gene (reference sequence). The CDR3 runs to 13 residues. The primer mix had 60 Vbeta and 13 Jbeta primers. Profiled with immunoSEQ multiplex PCR; TCRdb holds only in-frame clones, not every one. Of 150,000 to 200,000 clones in the sample, 65% to 85% were seen once. The V gene is TRBV19, the J gene TRBJ1-2; D call uncertain. This receptor was identified in a man aged 45 to 65 in good health and CMV-seronegative. The sequencing sample was made of PBMCs. The CDR3 here is CASSIGDNYGYTF. As DNA, the CDR3 is TGTGCCAGTAGTATCGGGGATAACTATGGCTACACCTTC. The variable domain in full, completed from reference TRBV19 and TRBJ1-2, reads DGGITQSPKYLFRKEGQNVTLSCEQNLNHDAMYWYRQDPGQGLRLIYYSQIVNDFQKGDIAEGYSVSREKKESFPLTVTSAQKNPTAFYLCASSIGDNYGYTFGSGTRLTVV.